This T cell receptor (beta chain) was captured in a study of blood T cells in healthy people across ages. Study outcomes and limitations: Researchers said unsorted PBMCs prevented a conclusive naive versus antigen-experienced comparison.

Each donor had around 11 milliliters of peripheral blood drawn. The second PCR ran about 6 to 12 cycles with a sample-barcoded 5' primer and J-beta primers. Researchers report that a template-switch adaptor with 12 random nucleotides tagged each cDNA molecule. TCRdb itself ran the 5' RACE reads through MiXCR, one entry per CDR3 protein. This repertoire shows some 1.4 million distinct CDR3 sequences, approximately 38% found once; its top ten account for approximately 7.9%. CDR1 and CDR2 (germline): SNHLY, FYNNEI. V lost 8 bases to trimming and J lost 5 bases, with 7 bases between them. CDR3 length: 10 amino acids. This clonotype was observed a few times. Its antigen is not identified.

The sequencing sample was made of blood. V gene TRBV2 combines with J gene TRBJ2-7, with D hard to call. The sequence was collected from a woman younger than 35 in good health. The CDR3 sequence: CASEWDEQYF. The CDR3 coding sequence is TGTGCCAGCGAATGGGACGAGCAGTACTTC.